This entry lists 4 T cell receptor beta chains sequenced from one sample in a study of blood T cell repertoires in COVID-19 (dated by TCRdb to about 2020). The method was the immunoSEQ multiplex PCR assay. The table was pulled from immuneACCESS by TCRdb, which kept in-frame rearrangements only. Such tables lose some clones; where checked, under half of the loss comes from unresolved V genes, and the rest has no known cause. The sample table records about 39,000 clones; approximately 93% of these occur just once. The ten largest clones capture roughly 2% of the sample. Sequencing was carried out using peripheral blood. These receptors originate from a man aged 50 or older with active COVID-19.

The V and J genes are TRBV2 and TRBJ1-5; TRBD1 is a possible D gene (6 bases). Per the germline V gene, CDR1 is SNHLY and CDR2 is FYNNEI. Trimming took 6 bases from V and 3 from J, leaving 12 bases between them. This CDR3 has 14 residues. CDR3 nucleotide sequence: TGTGCCAGCAGGGGGGCGGATCACAATCAGCCCCAGCATTTT. Protein sequence: CASRGADHNQPQHF.

Only one count was recorded for this clone. The chain is built from TRBV18 and TRBJ1-1; possibly TRBD1 for D (5 bases). Germline loops: CDR1 KGHSH, CDR2 LQKENI. The CDR3 has 16 amino acids. V shed 2 bases and J shed 4 bases, with 17 bases lying between them. The CDR3 spells CASSPWEFGGRTEAFF. CDR3 coding DNA: TGTGCCAGCTCACCATGGGAGTTCGGGGGACGCACTGAAGCTTTCTTT.

This chain connects TRBV18 to TRBJ2-5; D is unclear. CDR3 length: 14 amino acids. Trimming removed 0 bases from V and 5 bases from J, with 10 bases in between. Germline lookup yields CDR1 KGHSH and CDR2 LQKENI. For the CDR3, the DNA is TGTGCCAGCTCACCACCGAACTCGTTGGAGACCCAGTACTTC. Its protein product is CASSPPNSLETQYF.

The genes are TRBV9 and TRBJ2-2; 8 nucleotides agree with TRBD1. Germline V gene sequence: CDR1 SGDLS, CDR2 YYNGEE. With V trimmed by 0 bases and J by 4 bases, 8 bases remained unmatched. The CDR3 length is 17 residues. In DNA, the CDR3 is TGTGCCAGCAGCGTAGCTCTCCGTCAGGGGGCCACCGGGGAGCTGTTTTTT. Translating gives CASSVALRQGATGELFF.